These 32 T cell receptor beta chains were sequenced from one sample in a study of T-cell memory formation after mild COVID-19. TCRdb re-called the 5' RACE reads through MiXCR, storing one row per CDR3 protein. The sample comprises about 410,000 distinct CDR3 sequences, more than 15% of which are singletons, and around a fifth rests with the top ten. Sample: PBMCs or a T cell subset sorted from them (not recorded which). The source of these receptors is a man between 18 and 29 years old who had mild COVID-19 (a few samples of this study predate the infection). Cell type and time point are not known.

This clonotype was counted between two and nine times. The chain links TRBV12-3 or TRBV12-4 to TRBJ1-1; 7 bases are a match to TRBD1. The CDR3 runs 14 residues. J was trimmed by 10 bases and V by 6 bases; bases with no gene match: 14. In DNA form, the CDR3 reads TGTGCCAGCAGCTTTGCGTCCCAGGGGGTGCTAGCTTTCTTT. It yields the protein CASSFASQGVLAFF.

This chain connects TRBV20-1 to TRBJ2-5; 14 bases align to TRBD2. After removal of 3 bases from V and 7 bases from J, the junction contained 1 base not matched to a gene. Germline V gene lookup returns CDR1 DFQATT and CDR2 SNEGSKA (reference sequence). There are 13 residues in the CDR3. CDR3 region: CSASGLAGGTQYF. For the CDR3, the DNA is TGCAGTGCTAGCGGACTAGCGGGGGGGACCCAGTACTTC.

V usage is TRBV7-2 and J usage is TRBJ2-1, with D perhaps being TRBD1 or TRBD2 (5 bases each). CDR1 and CDR2 from the germline V gene are SGHTA and FQGNSA. Deletions cut 1 base from V and 2 bases from J, with 9 bases between. The CDR3 spans 15 residues. CDR3 residues: CASSLGPGPYNEQFF. CDR3 in DNA: TGTGCCAGCAGCTTAGGGCCGGGGCCCTACAATGAGCAGTTCTTC.

This clonotype was observed many times. The chain links TRBV6-6 to TRBJ1-5; D is ambiguous. Germline V gene sequence: CDR1 MNHNY, CDR2 SVGAGI (reference sequence). This CDR3 has 14 residues. Trimming shortened V by 8 bases and J by 0 bases, and 11 bases separated the two germline ends. The CDR3, as DNA: TGTGCCAGCGGACCCTCGGATAGCAATCAGCCCCAGCATTTT. Its translation is CASGPSDSNQPQHF.

This clonotype was picked up one time. The rearrangement uses TRBV3-1 and TRBJ2-7, with 7 bases matching TRBD1. From germline, CDR1 is LGHDT and CDR2 YNNKEL (reference sequence). Trimming at V came to 4 bases and at J to 5 bases, leaving 8 bases not matched to a gene. There are 14 residues in the CDR3. CDR3 DNA sequence: TGTGCCAGCAGCCGGTCCGAGGGGGCGAACGAGCAGTACTTC. It yields the protein CASSRSEGANEQYF.

Only a few counts were recorded for this clonotype. The chain has TRBV20-1 and TRBJ2-7; possibly TRBD1 for D (6 bases). V lost 3 bases, J lost 0 bases, and 9 bases lay in between. Germline V CDR1 and CDR2: DFQATT, SNEGSKA (reference sequence). The CDR3 runs to 13 residues. In DNA form, the CDR3 reads TGCAGTGCTAGTACAGGGAGCTCCTACGAGCAGTACTTC. Translated: CSASTGSSYEQYF.

Details on this clonotype: It may be a read error: a sequence one base away is much more abundant. The genes are TRBV5-1 and TRBJ2-2; 9 bases are a match to TRBD1. The CDR3 contains 15 residues. The germline gives CDR1 SGHRS, CDR2 YFSETQ. CDR3 nucleotides: TGCGCCAGCAGCTCGGGACAGGGAGTCACCGGGGATCTGTTTTTT. As protein: CASSSGQGVTGDLFF.

The V gene is TRBV7-9, the J gene TRBJ2-7; D may be TRBD1 or TRBD2 (5 bases each). The CDR3 contains 13 residues. Looked up from germline, CDR1 is SEHNR and CDR2 is FQNEAQ (reference sequence). V lost 5 bases and J lost 6, with 14 bases in between. The CDR3, as DNA: TGTGCCAGCAGCGTCGGGGCTTACGGCGAGCAGTACGTC. This encodes CASSVGAYGEQYV.

In this sample, this clonotype turned up a few times. This chain connects TRBV10-2 to TRBJ2-6; no reliable D call. Germline assignment: CDR1 WSHSY and CDR2 SAAADI. The length of the CDR3 is 13 residues. The V end lost 7 bases, the J end lost 0 bases, and 4 bases lay between the germline ends. CDR3 nucleotide sequence: TGCGCCAGCAAAGTCTCTGGGGCCAACGTCCTGACTTTC. It is translated as CASKVSGANVLTF.

The chain combines TRBV20-1 with TRBJ1-3, with D hard to call. Per germline, CDR1 DFQATT and CDR2 SNEGSKA (reference sequence). Trimming left V 4 bases short and J 0 bases short, with 10 bases between. This CDR3 has 14 residues. The CDR3 spells CSAIPTDSGNTIYF. Written as DNA, the CDR3 is TGCAGTGCTATCCCCACCGACTCTGGAAACACCATATATTTT.

The chain uses TRBV6-5 and TRBJ2-5; D unresolved. Trimming removed 7 bases from V and 5 bases from J, with 8 bases in between. Per the germline V gene, CDR1 is MNHEY and CDR2 is SVGAGI. The CDR3 length is 11 residues. The CDR3 sequence is CASTGWETQYF. Written as DNA, the CDR3 is TGTGCCAGCACTGGTTGGGAGACCCAGTACTTC.

The V call is TRBV9, the J call TRBJ2-3, with TRBD1 as a possible D gene (8 bases). Germline V gene lookup returns CDR1 SGDLS and CDR2 YYNGEE. This CDR3 is 17 amino acids long. The germline V and J ends were trimmed by 2 bases and 6 bases, with 22 bases remaining between them. The CDR3, as DNA: TGTGCCAGCAGCGTGGACTCGACAGGGGAGGGAAGGGATACGCAGTATTTT. This gives the protein CASSVDSTGEGRDTQYF.

This clonotype was found many times. V and J are TRBV19 and TRBJ1-5; the D is unclear. Trimming cost V 3 bases and J 3 bases, with 18 bases left between them. Germline V CDR1 and CDR2: LNHDA, SQIVND (reference sequence). This CDR3 comprises 17 residues. CDR3 nucleotides: TGTGCCAGTAGTATCAGAAACGTCGGGGTGATCAATCAGCCCCAGCATTTT. Translation gives CASSIRNVGVINQPQHF. The entire variable domain, with the rest obtained from reference TRBV19 and TRBJ1-5, is as follows: DGGITQSPKYLFRKEGQNVTLSCEQNLNHDAMYWYRQDPGQGLRLIYYSQIVNDFQKGDIAEGYSVSREKKESFPLTVTSAQKNPTAFYLCASSIRNVGVINQPQHFGDGTRLSIL.

The CDR3 sequence is CASSPRRGLQETQYF. CDR3 DNA sequence: TGTGCCAGCAGCCCCCGGCGGGGTCTCCAAGAGACCCAGTACTTC. The V and J genes are TRBV7-9 and TRBJ2-5, with D maybe TRBD2 (6 bases). Germline V gives CDR1 SEHNR, CDR2 FQNEAQ (reference sequence). V lost 5 bases, J lost 1 base, and 14 bases lay in between. CDR3 length: 15 residues.

The V call is TRBV6-5, the J call TRBJ2-3; no clear D. CDR1 and CDR2 (germline): MNHEY, SVGAGI. The length of the CDR3 is 14 residues. Trimming removed 0 bases at V and 6 bases at J, with 10 bases between. CDR3 coding DNA: TGTGCCAGCAGTTACTCTTCTATTCCTGATACGCAGTATTTT. Its translation is CASSYSSIPDTQYF.

The chain recombines TRBV9 with TRBJ1-1; D remains unclear. Per germline, CDR1 SGDLS and CDR2 YYNGEE. The CDR3 consists of 13 residues. Trimming left V 2 bases short and J 4 bases short, with 9 bases between. In DNA form, the CDR3 reads TGTGCCAGCAGCGTTGGGAGATCCACTGAAGCTTTCTTT. Translating gives CASSVGRSTEAFF.

The table lists this clonotype with a few counts. The chain employs TRBV7-2 and TRBJ2-3; D is unclear. V lost 4 bases, J lost 4 bases, and 6 bases lay in between. The CDR3 spans 12 residues. Germline V gives CDR1 SGHTA, CDR2 FQGNSA. The CDR3: CASSSAADTQYF. CDR3 nucleotide sequence: TGTGCCAGCAGCTCAGCCGCAGATACGCAGTATTTT.

The sample holds a few counts of this clonotype. This chain connects TRBV3-1 to TRBJ1-2, with 7 bases matching TRBD1. The V and J ends lost 5 bases and 7 bases, in that order; junction bases with no gene match: 10. Germline assignment: CDR1 LGHDT and CDR2 YNNKEL (reference sequence). This CDR3 is 14 amino acids long. The CDR3 coding sequence is TGTGCCAGCAGCGCTCGCGACAGGGTGGCTGGCTACACCTTC. It encodes CASSARDRVAGYTF.

This rearrangement joins TRBV24-1 to TRBJ1-5; 7 bases align to TRBD1. The V and J ends lost 12 bases and 1 base, in that order; junction bases with no gene match: 5. This CDR3 region has 13 residues. CDR1 KGHDR and CDR2 SFDVKD come from the germline V gene. The CDR3 protein is CAPGQMSNQPQHF. The CDR3 DNA reads as TGTGCCCCGGGACAGATGAGCAATCAGCCCCAGCATTTT.

The chain is built from TRBV20-1 and TRBJ1-2; weak D call: TRBD1 (5 bases). V lost 5 bases to trimming and J lost 8 bases, with 15 bases between them. The CDR3 loop spans 12 amino acids. From germline, CDR1 is DFQATT and CDR2 SNEGSKA (reference sequence). The CDR3 DNA sequence: TGCAGTGCTGGACTTCAGGGATTCGGCTACACCTTC. Its translation is CSAGLQGFGYTF.

The gene calls are TRBV20-1 and TRBJ1-2; D call uncertain. V was shortened by 2 bases and J by 3 bases, with 13 bases between the two germline ends. In germline, CDR1 is DFQATT, CDR2 SNEGSKA (reference sequence). The CDR3 totals 14 residues. DNA for the CDR3: TGCAGTGCTAGAAGTCGGAATTCCGACTATGGCTACACCTTC. Translated: CSARSRNSDYGYTF.

In its sample, this clonotype was seen a few times. CDR3 coding DNA: TGTGCCAGCAGCTCCGTGTTGGGGTTGGGGGCTGAAGCTTTCTTT. As protein: CASSSVLGLGAEAFF. The rearrangement links TRBV7-9 to TRBJ1-1, with D tentatively TRBD1 (5 bases). The length of the CDR3 is 15 residues. The germline V gene encodes CDR1 SEHNR and CDR2 FQNEAQ (reference sequence). V was pared by 4 bases and J by 6 bases, with 18 bases between.

This clonotype has more than one count but fewer than ten. CDR3 nucleotide sequence: TGTGCCAGCAGCTTGGCCGCTAGCGGGTACAGCACAGATACGCAGTATTTT. It encodes CASSLAASGYSTDTQYF. This sequence joins TRBV5-4 and TRBJ2-3, with 8 bases fitting TRBD2. The germline V gene encodes CDR1 SGHNT and CDR2 YYREEE (reference sequence). Germline trimming cut 0 bases from V and 0 bases from J; bases unmatched to any gene: 6. CDR3 length: 17 residues. The complete variable domain, with remaining parts taken from reference TRBV5-4 and TRBJ2-3, reads ETGVTQSPTHLIKTRGQQVTLRCSSQSGHNTVSWYQQALGQGPQFIFQYYREEENGRGNFPPRFSGLQFPNYSSELNVNALELDDSALYLCASSLAASGYSTDTQYFGPGTRLTVL.

The sample holds many counts of this clonotype. The chain is built from TRBV7-8 and TRBJ2-4; D might be TRBD1 (5 bases). Germline values: CDR1 SGHVS, CDR2 FQNEAQ. CDR3 length: 17 amino acids. V lost 3 bases to trimming and J lost 2 bases, with 17 bases between them. CDR3 nucleotides: TGTGCCAGCAGCTTGGGGCCCCTATCCGGGTCCAAAAACATTCAGTACTTC. Translation gives CASSLGPLSGSKNIQYF.

This clonotype showed up many times. The chain combines TRBV29-1 with TRBJ1-2; D is possibly TRBD1 (5 bases). The CDR3 has 11 amino acids. V lost 8 bases to trimming and J lost 4 bases, with 11 bases between them. Germline assignment: CDR1 SQVTM and CDR2 ANQGSEA. The DNA of the CDR3 is TGCAGCTCGGACGGGACCTATGGCTACACCTTC. Its protein is CSSDGTYGYTF.

Worth noting for this clonotype: The junction shows a germline mismatch at one end, possibly a read error. The chain joins TRBV7-3 to TRBJ1-1, with D possibly being TRBD1 (6 bases). Germline loops: CDR1 SGHTA, CDR2 FQGTGA. This CDR3 spans 13 amino acids. CDR3 sequence reads: CASSVDRTTESFF. The CDR3 DNA is TGTGCCAGCAGCGTCGACAGGACCACTGAATCTTTCTTT.

This clonotype was observed a few times. This CDR3 reads CASSSLTATQYF. Written as DNA, the CDR3 is TGTGCCAGCAGTTCTCTTACGGCGACCCAGTACTTC. The chain employs TRBV6-5 and TRBJ2-5; D is unresolved. The CDR3 extends over 12 amino acids. The V end was cut by 4 bases, the J end by 7 bases, with 10 bases between. Germline CDR1 MNHEY, CDR2 SVGAGI.

This chain joins TRBV7-9 and TRBJ2-3; TRBD2 matches 7 bases. The V and J ends lost 1 base and 2 bases, in that order; junction bases with no gene match: 3. Germline CDR1 reads SEHNR; CDR2 reads FQNEAQ (reference sequence). The CDR3 is 15 residues long. CDR3 amino acids: CASSLGAGPTDTQYF. In DNA, the CDR3 is TGTGCCAGCAGCTTAGGAGCGGGACCCACAGATACGCAGTATTTT.

The chain is built from TRBV6-1 and TRBJ1-6; TRBD1 agrees at 7 bases. Losses at the gene ends were 4 bases for V and 7 bases for J; bases not matched to a gene: 7. The CDR3 totals 15 residues. Per germline, CDR1 MNHNS and CDR2 SASEGT. The CDR3 sequence: CASSAQGVQNSPLHF. CDR3 bases: TGTGCCAGCAGTGCCCAGGGGGTCCAGAATTCACCCCTCCACTTT.

This chain links TRBV5-1 with TRBJ2-3; 8 bases are a match to TRBD1. Germline-derived CDR1 and CDR2 are SGHRS and YFSETQ. The CDR3 has 15 amino acids. The V segment lost 5 bases and the J segment 6 bases; nucleotides outside the gene matches: 11. The CDR3 is CASSGQGAMEDTQYF. CDR3 sequence (DNA): TGCGCCAGCAGTGGTCAGGGGGCAATGGAGGATACGCAGTATTTT.

This clonotype was seen only a few times. The V call is TRBV5-6, the J call TRBJ1-3; the D is unclear. Trimming removed 4 bases from V and 4 bases from J, with 12 bases in between. Per the germline V gene, CDR1 is SGHDT and CDR2 is YYEEEE. The CDR3 is made up of 14 amino acids. CDR3 region: CASSPGPSGNTIYF. In DNA form, the CDR3 reads TGTGCCAGCAGCCCCGGTCCCTCCGGAAACACCATATATTTT.

This clonotype appeared a few times. The chain joins TRBV12-3 or TRBV12-4 to TRBJ1-3; D is unclear. V was pared by 5 bases and J by 10 bases, with 24 bases between. This CDR3 has 16 amino acids. The CDR3 reads CASSLQSSPGARTIYF. The CDR3 coding sequence is TGTGCCAGCAGTCTCCAATCGTCGCCGGGAGCAAGGACCATATATTTT.